The 24 T cell receptor beta chains below all came from one sample that was sequenced in a study of T cell repertoires in cytomegalovirus infection. These TCRs' antigens remain unknown. TCRdb ran MiXCR on the reads and lists one entry per CDR3 protein. The table includes more than 250,000 distinct CDR3 sequences, roughly 25% detected once. The input for sequencing was cultured PBMCs, taken from culture after CMV antigen stimulation. The receptor set was obtained from a human donor in good health (CMV status not recorded). Some clones in this sample may be carry-over from other donors' samples.

This clonotype was seen ten or more times. V usage is TRBV20-1 and J usage is TRBJ2-1; 10 positions match TRBD2. CDR1 is DFQATT, CDR2 SNEGSKA, per germline (reference sequence). The CDR3 sequence is 16 residues long. The junction had 10 bases not matched to a gene; V was cut back by 2 bases and J by 6 bases. The CDR3 DNA reads TGCAGTGCTAGAAAATCTTCTAGCGGGAGTGGCAATGAGCAGTTCTTC. Protein sequence: CSARKSSSGSGNEQFF.

There are many counts of this clonotype. The rearrangement uses TRBV7-2 and TRBJ1-1; D is undetermined. V lost 0 bases to trimming and J lost 0 bases, with 8 bases between them. CDR1 and CDR2 from the germline V gene are SGHTA and FQGNSA. CDR3 length: 15 residues. CDR3 sequence: CASSLAHGVNTEAFF. The CDR3, as DNA: TGTGCCAGCAGCTTAGCGCACGGGGTGAACACTGAAGCTTTCTTT.

The V and J genes are TRBV12-3 or TRBV12-4 and TRBJ2-1; 9 nucleotides line up with TRBD1. This CDR3 comprises 14 residues. Germline trimming cut 7 bases from V and 5 bases from J; bases unmatched to any gene: 6. CDR3: CASIRDRVNNEQFF. DNA of the CDR3: TGTGCCAGCATTCGGGACAGGGTTAACAATGAGCAGTTCTTC.

This clonotype came up a few times. This chain connects TRBV25-1 to TRBJ2-3; TRBD2 matches 9 bases. CDR1 MGHDK and CDR2 SYGVNS come from the germline V gene. V gave up 2 bases and J gave up 3 bases; unmatched junction bases: 3. The CDR3 loop spans 15 amino acids. The CDR3 here is CASSEAGGPTDTQYF. The DNA for the CDR3 is TGTGCCAGCAGTGAAGCGGGAGGGCCGACAGATACGCAGTATTTT.

The CDR3 region has the DNA TGTGCCATCAGTGAAATAGGGGTCGGGCAGCCCCAGCATTTT. It codes for CAISEIGVGQPQHF. The chain joins TRBV10-3 to TRBJ1-5, with a tentative D call TRBD1 (5 bases). V lost 3 bases, J lost 7 bases, and 13 bases lay in between. In germline, CDR1 is ENHRY, CDR2 SYGVKD. The CDR3 runs to 14 residues.

The chain uses TRBV20-1 and TRBJ1-5, with unresolved D. The V end was cut by 5 bases, the J end by 5 bases, with 16 bases between. CDR3 length equals 14 residues. Germline-derived CDR1 and CDR2 are DFQATT and SNEGSKA (reference sequence). The chain's CDR3 is CSAHGPQRDQPQHF. The CDR3 DNA follows: TGCAGTGCTCACGGGCCCCAACGGGATCAGCCCCAGCATTTT.

The chain employs TRBV29-1 and TRBJ2-5; 10 nucleotides match TRBD2. With 7 bases clipped from V and 5 bases from J, the junction kept 10 bases outside the gene matches. Germline V gene lookup returns CDR1 SQVTM and CDR2 ANQGSEA. CDR3 length: 14 amino acids. CDR3 residues: CSANRGTSAETQYF. In nucleotides, the CDR3 is TGCAGCGCCAACCGAGGGACTAGCGCCGAGACCCAGTACTTC. Filled out from reference TRBV29-1 and TRBJ2-5, the complete variable domain reads SAVISQKPSRDICQRGTSLTIQCQVDSQVTMMFWYRQQPGQSLTLIATANQGSEATYESGFVIDKFPISRPNLTFSTLTVSNMSPEDSSIYLCSANRGTSAETQYFGPGTRLLVL.

This clonotype appeared a few times. This chain joins TRBV19 and TRBJ2-5; no definite D call. The CDR3 is 12 amino acids. CDR1 is LNHDA, CDR2 SQIVND, per germline (reference sequence). V lost 5 bases, J lost 5 bases, and 9 bases lay in between. For the CDR3, the DNA is TGTGCCAGTAGTGGGTTCGGGGAGACCCAGTACTTC. Translated, it gives CASSGFGETQYF.

This clonotype has just a few counts. This chain links TRBV19 with TRBJ2-5; either TRBD1 or TRBD2 may supply D (5 bases each). CDR1 is LNHDA and CDR2 is SQIVND in the germline V gene (reference sequence). This CDR3 is built from 14 residues. V was pared by 3 bases and J by 0 bases, with 8 bases between. The CDR3 loop reads CASSMGPYQETQYF. The CDR3 coding sequence is TGTGCCAGTAGTATGGGACCGTACCAAGAGACCCAGTACTTC.

A few counts support this clonotype. The chain combines TRBV7-2 with TRBJ1-6; 7 nucleotides line up with TRBD1. V lost 3 bases, J lost 6 bases, and 2 bases stayed unmatched. CDR1 and CDR2 from the germline V gene are SGHTA and FQGNSA. There are 14 residues in the CDR3. In nucleotides, the CDR3 is TGTGCCAGCAGCTTGGACAGGAGTAATTCACCCCTCCACTTT. Translated, it gives CASSLDRSNSPLHF.

This clonotype was picked up a small number of times. This sequence joins TRBV28 and TRBJ1-2, with 7 positions matching TRBD1. CDR3 size: 13 residues. Per germline, CDR1 MDHEN and CDR2 SYDVKM. V dropped 6 bases and J dropped 4; count of bases not matched to a gene: 5. This chain's CDR3 is CASSQDRLYGYTF. The CDR3 coding sequence is TGTGCCAGCAGCCAGGACAGGCTCTATGGCTACACCTTC.

This clonotype was seen at least ten times. The CDR3 coding sequence is TGTGCCAGCAGTTACGGGACAGGGACCAATCAGCCCCAGCATTTT. Its protein product is CASSYGTGTNQPQHF. The chain recombines TRBV27 with TRBJ1-5; 9 bases agree with TRBD1. This CDR3 has 15 residues. V lost 4 bases, J lost 3 bases, and 4 bases stayed unmatched. Germline-derived CDR1 and CDR2 are MNHEY and SMNVEV (reference sequence).

In its sample, this clonotype was seen many times. The CDR3 reads CASSTTVSGNTIYF. The CDR3 nucleotides read TGTGCCAGCAGCACGACAGTCTCTGGAAACACCATATATTTT. The genes are TRBV7-2 and TRBJ1-3, with D possibly matching TRBD1 (5 bases). The germline CDR1 and CDR2 sequences are SGHTA and FQGNSA. The CDR3 is made up of 14 amino acids. V shed 5 bases and J shed 0 bases, with 8 bases lying between them.

At least ten counts were recorded for this clonotype. The chain has TRBV7-6 and TRBJ2-3, with unresolved D. Looked up from germline, CDR1 is SGHVS and CDR2 is FNYEAQ. Trimming pared 0 bases from V and 0 bases from J, leaving 7 bases between. CDR3 size: 15 residues. The CDR3 loop is CASSLAGPSTDTQYF. The CDR3 DNA follows: TGTGCCAGCAGCTTAGCGGGTCCCAGCACAGATACGCAGTATTTT.

This clonotype came up a few times. CDR3 sequence reads: CASSFGGESDTQYF. Here the CDR3 DNA reads TGTGCCAGCAGTTTCGGGGGGGAGTCAGATACGCAGTATTTT. The rearrangement uses TRBV12-3 or TRBV12-4 and TRBJ2-3; 8 bases match TRBD2. This CDR3 comprises 14 residues. V gave up 3 bases and J gave up 4 bases; unmatched junction bases: 3.

This clonotype was counted ten times or more. The chain uses TRBV7-2 and TRBJ2-1, with 9 nucleotides matching TRBD2. This CDR3 contains 15 residues. J lost 4 bases, V lost 1 base, and 2 bases had no gene match. From germline, CDR1 is SGHTA and CDR2 FQGNSA. In DNA, the CDR3 is TGTGCCAGCAGCTTAGGCGGGAGGGCTTACAATGAGCAGTTCTTC. Amino acid sequence: CASSLGGRAYNEQFF.

The DNA for the CDR3 is TGTGCCAGCAGCATGCCCCCCCCACTCAATGGACAGGTAGCCTACAATGAGCAGTTCTTC. This gives the protein CASSMPPPLNGQVAYNEQFF. V gene TRBV7-9 combines with J gene TRBJ2-1; 7 nucleotides align to TRBD1. The ends lost 5 bases at V and 2 bases at J; junction bases unmatched: 21. From germline, CDR1 is SEHNR and CDR2 FQNEAQ (reference sequence). The CDR3 length is 20 residues.

This clonotype has more than one count but fewer than ten. This rearrangement joins TRBV19 to TRBJ2-1; 9 bases are a match to TRBD1. The germline CDR1 and CDR2 sequences are LNHDA and SQIVND (reference sequence). CDR3 size: 14 residues. Trimming at V came to 7 bases and at J to 4 bases, leaving 5 bases not matched to a gene. In DNA, the CDR3 is TGTGCCAGTACCACAGGGACAGGGTACAATGAGCAGTTCTTC. The encoded protein is CASTTGTGYNEQFF.

The sample holds a few counts of this clonotype. CDR3 sequence: CSAEYWGAQETQYF. The CDR3 DNA reads TGCAGTGCTGAATATTGGGGGGCTCAAGAGACCCAGTACTTC. The chain links TRBV20-1 to TRBJ2-5, with D perhaps being TRBD1 or TRBD2 (6 bases each). The V gene's germline CDR1 is DFQATT and CDR2 SNEGSKA (reference sequence). The CDR3 loop spans 14 amino acids. Trimming removed 5 bases from V and 2 bases from J, with 15 bases in between.

The chain employs TRBV7-9 and TRBJ1-2, with TRBD1 matching over 8 bases. This CDR3 has 15 residues. V lost 3 bases to trimming and J lost 4 bases; unmatched junction nucleotides: 7. Germline CDR1 reads SEHNR; CDR2 reads FQNEAQ (reference sequence). The CDR3 loop is CASSLAAGGVYGYTF. The CDR3 DNA sequence: TGTGCCAGCAGCTTGGCGGCAGGGGGCGTCTATGGCTACACCTTC. The full variable domain, its missing parts supplied by reference TRBV7-9 and TRBJ1-2, is DTGVSQNPRHKITKRGQNVTFRCDPISEHNRLYWYRQTLGQGPEFLTYFQNEAQLEKSRLLSDRFSAERPKGSFSTLEIQRTEQGDSAMYLCASSLAAGGVYGYTFGSGTRLTVV.

The CDR3 protein is CASSTLPNSGANVLTF. DNA for the CDR3: TGTGCCAGCTCGACTCTACCCAACTCTGGGGCCAACGTCCTGACTTTC. This chain connects TRBV6-2 or TRBV6-3 to TRBJ2-6; D is undetermined. Trimming shortened V by 8 bases and J by 0 bases, and 14 bases separated the two germline ends. The CDR3 loop spans 16 amino acids. The germline V gene has CDR1 MNHEY and CDR2 SVGEGT.

The CDR3 is CALGQRNTEAFF. The CDR3 nucleotides read TGTGCCCTCGGACAGAGGAACACTGAAGCTTTCTTT. V is TRBV7-9 and J is TRBJ1-1, with D possibly being TRBD1 (6 bases). The CDR3 runs 12 residues. Trimming removed 11 bases from V and 1 base from J, with 11 bases in between. Germline V gives CDR1 SEHNR, CDR2 FQNEAQ (reference sequence). The whole variable domain, filled in from reference TRBV7-9 and TRBJ1-1, reads DTGVSQNPRHKITKRGQNVTFRCDPISEHNRLYWYRQTLGQGPEFLTYFQNEAQLEKSRLLSDRFSAERPKGSFSTLEIQRTEQGDSAMYLCALGQRNTEAFFGQGTRLTVV.

In this sample, this clonotype turned up many times. The J gene is TRBJ2-3, the V gene TRBV10-2; D remains unclear. The CDR3 consists of 14 residues. With 6 bases removed from V and 1 base from J, the gap between germline ends came to 11 bases. Germline V CDR1 and CDR2: WSHSY, SAAADI. This CDR3 is CASRRPSGTDTQYF. CDR3 bases: TGCGCCAGCAGAAGGCCATCTGGCACAGATACGCAGTATTTT.

The chain carries TRBV5-4 and TRBJ2-7, with 7 bases matching TRBD2. CDR3 size: 15 residues. Germline V CDR1 and CDR2: SGHNT, YYREEE (reference sequence). The trim removed 4 bases at V and 0 bases at J, leaving 7 bases unmatched. The CDR3, as DNA: TGTGCCAGCAGCCGAGAAGCGGGATCCTCCTACGAGCAGTACGTC. It specifies CASSREAGSSYEQYV.